The source of this TCR beta chain is a study of T cell clusters in autoimmune cytopenias. General study points: TRB repertoire shifts in secondary cytopenia and chronic lymphocytic leukemia mostly reflected lymphoma, not autoimmunity. Functional roles of the in silico T cell clusters still await experimental validation. No cluster-lack signature appeared between secondary cytopenia and chronic lymphocytic leukemia patients, apparently due to lymphoma masking.

TRB was amplified by touch-down multiplex PCR, primer pools A and B combined. TCRdb re-called the multiplex PCR reads; one entry per CDR3 protein, DNA not given. This sample's table reports more than 6,500 distinct CDR3 sequences. Approximately 36,000 genome equivalents of blood DNA were amplified for TRB. This clonotype shows up as medium-sized (0.01 to 0.1%) by frequency. Its antigen is undetermined. The germline gives CDR1 MNHEY, CDR2 SVGEGT. This CDR3 has 16 amino acids. Sequencing was carried out using peripheral blood. This TCR derives from a human donor with an autoimmune cytopenia or autoimmune hepatitis (not recorded which). J is TRBJ2-1 and V is TRBV6-2 or TRBV6-3; TCRdb reports TRBD2, a call that lacks DNA to check it against. CDR3 region: CASRNLALSSYNEQFF.